This T cell receptor beta chain came from a study of control samples from healthy donors and cancer patients. Assay used: immunoSEQ multiplex PCR; TCRdb lists only in-frame clones, some missing. The sample carries 76,000 or so clones, roughly 90% recorded once. CDR3 length equals 15 residues. Per the germline V gene, CDR1 is SGHRS and CDR2 is YFSETQ. Unmatched junction bases numbered 7, after V lost 0 bases and J lost 8 bases. The sample consisted of PBMCs. The chain couples TRBV5-1 to TRBJ1-2; 10 bases map to TRBD1. This receptor was identified in a woman aged 50 to 65 with colorectal cancer. The DNA for the CDR3 is TGCGCCAGCAGCTTGGGGACAGGGGGAGACCCCGGCTACACCTTC. It translates to CASSLGTGGDPGYTF.